The source of this T cell receptor (beta chain) is a study of T cells in Graves' hyperthyroidism and ophthalmopathy. This clonotype has at least ten counts. RNA transcripts provided the source from which TCR beta CDR3 regions were amplified. A set of HTBI primers served as the primers for a first-round RT-PCR of the TCR CDR3. One entry per CDR3 protein results from TCRdb running MiXCR on the multiplex PCR reads. The sample shows 550,000 to 700,000 distinct CDR3 sequences, 40% to 55% of them seen only once. The V end was cut by 4 bases, the J end by 1 base, with 14 bases between. Germline-derived CDR1 and CDR2 are GTSNPN and SVGIG (reference sequence). The CDR3 is 15 residues long.

The source material was peripheral blood or thyroid tissue (not recorded which). This chain uses TRBV30 with TRBJ1-3; possibly TRBD1 for D (6 bases). This TCR was sampled from an adult woman with Graves' disease, either hyperthyroidism or ophthalmopathy (not recorded which). This CDR3 reads CAWNMDSISGNTIYF. In DNA, the CDR3 is TGTGCCTGGAACATGGACAGTATTTCTGGAAACACCATATATTTT. The full variable domain, in which reference TRBV30 and TRBJ1-3 provide the parts outside the CDR3, is SQTIHQWPATLVQPVGSPLSLECTVEGTSNPNLYWYRQAAGRGLQLLFYSVGIGQISSEVPQNLSASRPQDRQFILSSKKLLLSDSGFYLCAWNMDSISGNTIYFGEGSWLTVV.